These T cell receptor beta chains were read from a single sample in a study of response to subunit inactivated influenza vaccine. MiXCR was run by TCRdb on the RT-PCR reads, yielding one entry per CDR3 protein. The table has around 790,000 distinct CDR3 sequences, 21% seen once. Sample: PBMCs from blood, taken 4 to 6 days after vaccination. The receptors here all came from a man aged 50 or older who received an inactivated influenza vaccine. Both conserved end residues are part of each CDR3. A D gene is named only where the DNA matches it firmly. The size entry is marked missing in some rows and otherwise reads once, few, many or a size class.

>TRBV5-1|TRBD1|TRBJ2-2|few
CASSLSGQGTGELFF
TGCGCCAGCAGCTTGAGTGGACAGGGGACCGGGGAGCTGTTTTTT
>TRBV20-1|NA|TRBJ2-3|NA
CSATRTTDTQYF
TGCAGTGCTACTCGGACCACAGATACGCAGTATTTT
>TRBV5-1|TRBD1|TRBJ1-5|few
CASSLAGWTGGHQPQHF
TGCGCCAGCAGCTTGGCGGGGTGGACAGGGGGGCATCAGCCCCAGCATTTT
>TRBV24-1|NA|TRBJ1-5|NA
CATSAAGEGSNQPQHF
TGTGCCACCAGTGCCGCAGGGGAGGGGAGCAATCAGCCCCAGCATTTT
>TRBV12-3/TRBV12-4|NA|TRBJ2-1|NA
CASSLGGQGYNEQFF
TGTGCCAGCAGTTTAGGCGGGCAGGGATACAATGAGCAGTTCTTC
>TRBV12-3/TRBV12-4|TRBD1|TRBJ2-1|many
CASSPSGTGDREQFF
TGTGCCAGCAGCCCATCGGGGACAGGGGATCGGGAGCAGTTCTTC
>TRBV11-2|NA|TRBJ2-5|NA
CASSYRLPSRETQYF
TGTGCCAGCAGCTACCGTTTACCGAGCCGAGAGACCCAGTACTTC
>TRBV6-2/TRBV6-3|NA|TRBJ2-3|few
CASSYRRTATDTQYF
TGTGCCAGCAGTTACCGACGGACAGCCACAGATACGCAGTATTTT
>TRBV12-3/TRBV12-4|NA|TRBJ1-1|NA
CASSFISGRVTEAFF
TGTGCCAGCAGTTTTATCTCGGGCAGAGTCACTGAAGCTTTCTTT
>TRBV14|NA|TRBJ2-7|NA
CASSQTDRSEQYF
TGTGCCAGCAGCCAGACGGACCGTTCTGAGCAGTACTTC
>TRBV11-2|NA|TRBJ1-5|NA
CASSLGRDTYSNQPQHF
TGTGCCAGCAGCTTAGGTCGGGACACTTATAGCAATCAGCCCCAGCATTTT
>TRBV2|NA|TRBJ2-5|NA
CASSDSAEQETQYF
TGTGCCAGCAGTGACTCAGCGGAGCAAGAGACCCAGTACTTC
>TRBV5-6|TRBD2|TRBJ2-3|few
CASSSLGTSGVGRTDTQYF
TGTGCCAGCAGCTCTCTCGGGACTAGCGGGGTAGGAAGAACAGATACGCAGTATTTT
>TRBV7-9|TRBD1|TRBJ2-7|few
CASSSPTGDEQYF
TGTGCCAGCAGCTCTCCCACAGGGGACGAGCAGTACTTC
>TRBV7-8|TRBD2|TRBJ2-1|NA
CASSLTRTSGRPNEQFF
TGTGCCAGCAGCTTAACGCGGACTAGCGGGAGGCCCAATGAGCAGTTCTTC
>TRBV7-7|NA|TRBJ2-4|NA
CASSLEGQIKNIQYF
TGTGCTAGCAGCTTAGAAGGACAGATCAAAAACATTCAGTACTTC
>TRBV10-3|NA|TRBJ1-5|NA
CAISEGQGDQPQHF
TGTGCCATCAGTGAAGGTCAGGGTGATCAGCCCCAGCATTTT
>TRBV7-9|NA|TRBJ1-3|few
CASSKDRGPINTIYF
TGTGCCAGCAGCAAGGACAGAGGCCCGATAAACACCATATATTTT
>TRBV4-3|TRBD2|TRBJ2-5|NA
CASSQEGLASETQYF
TGCGCCAGCAGCCAAGAGGGACTAGCCTCAGAGACCCAGTACTTC
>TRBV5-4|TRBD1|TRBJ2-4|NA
CATMTGTAKNIQYF
TGTGCCACCATGACAGGGACAGCCAAAAACATTCAGTACTTC
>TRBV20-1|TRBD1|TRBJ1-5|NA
CSVQGDRGRTQPQHF
TGCAGTGTCCAAGGGGACAGGGGCCGCACACAGCCCCAGCATTTT
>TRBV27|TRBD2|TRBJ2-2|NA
CASSTALVRASGSTGELFF
TGTGCCAGCAGTACTGCCCTCGTCCGGGCTAGCGGAAGCACCGGGGAGCTGTTTTTT
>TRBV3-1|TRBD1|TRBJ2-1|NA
CASSQDLSGTGQFF
TGTGCCAGCAGCCAAGATCTATCAGGGACAGGGCAGTTCTTC
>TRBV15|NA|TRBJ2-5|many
CATSRDLPIRGRAETQYF
TGTGCCACCAGCAGAGATCTTCCGATTAGGGGACGAGCGGAGACCCAGTACTTC
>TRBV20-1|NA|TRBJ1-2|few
CSVPGMGGYTF
TGCAGTGTTCCGGGTATGGGGGGCTACACCTTC
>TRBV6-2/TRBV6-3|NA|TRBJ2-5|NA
CASSYYSEVQETQYF
TGTGCCAGCAGTTACTATTCGGAGGTCCAAGAGACCCAGTACTTC
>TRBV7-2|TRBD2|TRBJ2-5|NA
CASSKLGLAGVQETQYF
TGTGCCAGCAGCAAACTCGGACTAGCGGGGGTCCAAGAGACCCAGTACTTC
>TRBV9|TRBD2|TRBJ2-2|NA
CASSGLSGGNTGELFF
TGTGCCAGCAGCGGCTTGAGCGGGGGGAACACCGGGGAGCTGTTTTTT
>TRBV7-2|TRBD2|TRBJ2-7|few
CASSHTLAGGSYEQYF
TGTGCCAGCAGCCATACCCTAGCGGGAGGCTCCTACGAGCAGTACTTC
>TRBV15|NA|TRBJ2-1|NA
CATSRDRVGGEQFF
TGTGCCACCAGCAGAGATCGGGTGGGAGGTGAGCAGTTCTTC
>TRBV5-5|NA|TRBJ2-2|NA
CASSLLPGLNTGELFF
TGTGCCAGCAGCTTATTACCGGGACTCAACACCGGGGAGCTGTTTTTT
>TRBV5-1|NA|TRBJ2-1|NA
CASSFGGNNEQFF
TGCGCCAGCAGCTTCGGGGGAAACAATGAGCAGTTCTTC
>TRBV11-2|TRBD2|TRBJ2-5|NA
CASSPTTSGGWETQYF
TGTGCCAGCAGCCCGACGACTAGCGGGGGATGGGAGACCCAGTACTTC
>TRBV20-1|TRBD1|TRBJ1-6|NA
CSARGQNNSPLHF
TGCAGTGCTAGGGGACAGAATAATTCACCCCTCCACTTT
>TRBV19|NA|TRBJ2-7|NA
CASSISHGGLYEQYF
TGTGCCAGTAGTATCTCCCATGGGGGCCTCTACGAGCAGTACTTC
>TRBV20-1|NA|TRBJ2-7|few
CSASPGRSYEQYF
TGCAGTGCTAGTCCAGGGCGTAGCTACGAGCAGTACTTC
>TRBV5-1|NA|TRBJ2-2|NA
CASSDGRSGELFF
TGCGCCAGCAGCGACGGGCGCTCCGGGGAGCTGTTTTTT
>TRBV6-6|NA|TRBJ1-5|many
CASMTGGQPQHF
TGTGCCAGCATGACAGGCGGGCAGCCCCAGCATTTT
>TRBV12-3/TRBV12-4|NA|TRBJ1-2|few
CASSPGFNYGYTF
TGTGCCAGCAGCCCGGGCTTCAACTATGGCTACACCTTC
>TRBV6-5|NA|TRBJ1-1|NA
CASSWISARGTEAFF
TGTGCCAGCAGTTGGATTAGCGCGAGAGGGACTGAAGCTTTCTTT
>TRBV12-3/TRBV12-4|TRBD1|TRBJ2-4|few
CASSLGSWDSLAKNIQYF
TGTGCCAGCAGTTTAGGCTCATGGGACAGCCTAGCCAAAAACATTCAGTACTTC
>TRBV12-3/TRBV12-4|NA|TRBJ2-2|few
CASSFYGRPSGELFF
TGTGCCAGCAGTTTTTACGGTCGTCCTTCTGGGGAGCTGTTTTTT
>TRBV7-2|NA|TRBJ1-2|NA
CASSSRTDIYGYTF
TGTGCCAGCAGCTCTCGGACAGACATCTATGGCTACACCTTC
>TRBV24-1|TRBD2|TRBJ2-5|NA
CATSGPGTSGSRETQYF
TGTGCCACCAGTGGGCCCGGGACTAGCGGGAGTAGGGAGACCCAGTACTTC
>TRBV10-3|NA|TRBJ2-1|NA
CAINRPGNEQFF
TGTGCCATCAATCGTCCGGGGAATGAGCAGTTCTTC
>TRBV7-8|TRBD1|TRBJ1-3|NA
CASSYTTDRGQGNTIYF
TGTGCCAGCAGCTACACCACTGACAGGGGGCAAGGAAACACCATATATTTT
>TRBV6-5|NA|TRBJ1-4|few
CASSSRVGEKLFF
TGTGCCAGCAGTTCCAGGGTGGGTGAAAAACTGTTTTTT
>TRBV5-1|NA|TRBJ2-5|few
CASRHEGQRQETQYF
TGCGCCAGCAGACACGAAGGACAGAGGCAAGAGACCCAGTACTTC
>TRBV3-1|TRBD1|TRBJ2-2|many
CASSPIDRAGELFF
TGTGCCAGCAGCCCAATCGACAGGGCCGGGGAGCTGTTTTTT
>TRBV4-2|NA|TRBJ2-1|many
CASSQTDNEQFF
TGTGCCAGCAGCCAAACGGACAATGAGCAGTTCTTC
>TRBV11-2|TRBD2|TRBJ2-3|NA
CASSFRTSRSDTQYF
TGTGCCAGCAGCTTCCGGACTAGTCGGTCAGATACGCAGTATTTT
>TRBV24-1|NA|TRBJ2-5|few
CATSDLAGQGLGTQYF
TGTGCCACCAGTGACCTTGCGGGGCAGGGACTCGGGACCCAGTACTTC
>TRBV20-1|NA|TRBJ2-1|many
CSARERRGLYNEQFF
TGCAGTGCTAGAGAAAGGCGGGGACTCTACAATGAGCAGTTCTTC
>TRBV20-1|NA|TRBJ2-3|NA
CSAVDSRGQNTQYF
TGCAGTGCTGTAGACAGCCGGGGCCAGAATACGCAGTATTTT
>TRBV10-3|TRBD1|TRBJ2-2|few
CAISESITGDTGELFF
TGTGCCATCAGTGAGTCGATTACAGGGGACACCGGGGAGCTGTTTTTT
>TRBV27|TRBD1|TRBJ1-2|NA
CASSPQRQGTYGYTF
TGTGCCAGCAGTCCCCAACGACAGGGAACCTATGGCTACACCTTC
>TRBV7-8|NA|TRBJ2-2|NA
CASSLAIALAGELFF
TGTGCCAGCAGCTTAGCCATAGCGTTGGCCGGGGAGCTGTTTTTT
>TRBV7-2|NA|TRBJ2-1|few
CASSLTASNEQFF
TGTGCCAGCAGCTTAACAGCCTCCAATGAGCAGTTCTTC